Listed here are 3 T cell receptor beta chains from one sample, sequenced in a study of human T cells and chemical hapten exposure. Time point of the sample: pre-sensitization, week 0. Treatment noted: therapeutic diphenylcyclopropenone sensitization with weekly scalp DPC. Unfractionated whole blood yielded the extracted total RNA. TCRdb fed the RACE reads into MiXCR, producing one record per CDR3 protein. Of fewer than 45,000 distinct CDR3 sequences in the sample, roughly 12% were seen once. This sample comprised whole blood, obtained in connection with sensitization to the hapten diphenylcyclopropenone (DPC). Receptors were obtained from a middle-aged woman with alopecia areata. Some clones in this sample may be carry-over from other donors' samples.

About this clonotype itself: A single base separates this from a much larger clone, so it may be a read error. The chain carries TRBV29-1 and TRBJ2-5, with D uncertain. Per germline, CDR1 SQVTM and CDR2 ANQGSEA. This CDR3 comprises 13 residues. This CDR3 reads CSVDWASQETQDF. DNA for the CDR3: TGCAGCGTTGATTGGGCCTCGCAAGAGACCCAGGACTTC.

This clonotype was counted at least ten times. V and J are TRBV19 and TRBJ2-5; 13 bases are shared with TRBD2. Per the germline V gene, CDR1 is LNHDA and CDR2 is SQIVND (reference sequence). Germline trimming cut 3 bases from V and 5 bases from J; bases unmatched to any gene: 9. CDR3 length: 17 amino acids. For the CDR3, the DNA is TGTGCCAGTAGTATTAGGGAGACTAGCGGGGGGCACGAGACCCAGTACTTC. Protein sequence: CASSIRETSGGHETQYF.

This clonotype has just a few counts. The chain joins TRBV28 to TRBJ2-3, with D possibly TRBD2 on 5 matching bases. V was clipped by 2 bases and J by 7 bases, with 10 bases between them. Per germline, CDR1 MDHEN and CDR2 SYDVKM. The CDR3 contains 13 residues. The CDR3 coding sequence is TGTGCCAGCAGTTTACCCGGGGATTATACGCAGTATTTT. Amino acids: CASSLPGDYTQYF.